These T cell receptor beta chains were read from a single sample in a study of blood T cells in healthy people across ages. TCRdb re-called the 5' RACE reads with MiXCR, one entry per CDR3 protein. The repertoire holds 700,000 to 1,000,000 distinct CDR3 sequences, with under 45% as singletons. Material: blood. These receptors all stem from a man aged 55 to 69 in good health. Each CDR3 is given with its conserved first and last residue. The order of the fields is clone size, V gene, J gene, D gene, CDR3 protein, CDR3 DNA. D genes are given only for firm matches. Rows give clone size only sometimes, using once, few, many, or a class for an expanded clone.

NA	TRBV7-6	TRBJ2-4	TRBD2	CASSLTPSGGAKNIQYF	TGTGCCAGCAGCTTGACTCCTAGCGGGGGGGCAAAAAACATTCAGTACTTC
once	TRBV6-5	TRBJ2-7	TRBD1	CASSYTDRGHNEQYF	TGTGCCAGCAGTTACACGGACAGGGGGCACAATGAGCAGTACTTC
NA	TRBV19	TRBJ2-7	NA	CASSLAGIAYEQYF	TGTGCCAGTAGTCTCGCGGGGATAGCCTACGAGCAGTACTTC
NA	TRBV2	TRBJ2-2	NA	CASSEVDHSNTGELFF	TGTGCCAGCAGTGAGGTTGACCATTCGAACACCGGGGAGCTGTTTTTT
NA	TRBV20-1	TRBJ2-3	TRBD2	CSARDVQRGMGDTQYF	TGCAGTGCTAGAGATGTGCAGCGGGGTATGGGAGATACGCAGTATTTT
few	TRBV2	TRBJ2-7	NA	CASRPGGPYEQYF	TGTGCCAGCCGCCCCGGGGGGCCCTACGAGCAGTACTTC
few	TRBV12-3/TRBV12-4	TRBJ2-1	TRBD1	CASSLRDRKVNEQFF	TGTGCCAGCAGTCTCCGGGACAGAAAGGTCAATGAGCAGTTCTTC
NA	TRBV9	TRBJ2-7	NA	CASSIGGGVYEQYF	TGTGCCAGCAGCATAGGAGGGGGGGTCTACGAGCAGTACTTC
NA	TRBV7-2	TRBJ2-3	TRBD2	CASSSPKGGLAGTTDTQYF	TGTGCCAGCAGCTCCCCTAAGGGGGGGCTAGCGGGGACCACAGATACGCAGTATTTT
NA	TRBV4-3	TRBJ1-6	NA	CASSQEGRGNSPLHF	TGCGCCAGCAGCCAAGAGGGCAGGGGAAACTCACCCCTCCACTTT
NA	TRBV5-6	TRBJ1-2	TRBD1	CASSLEPRGNYGYTF	TGTGCCAGCAGCTTGGAACCCAGGGGGAACTATGGCTACACCTTC
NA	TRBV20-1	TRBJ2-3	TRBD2	CSASPRRGGHTDTQYF	TGCAGTGCTAGCCCTCGACGGGGGGGACACACAGATACGCAGTATTTT
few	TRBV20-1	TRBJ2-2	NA	CSAWLGASLFNTGELFF	TGCAGTGCTTGGTTGGGGGCCTCCTTGTTCAACACCGGGGAGCTGTTTTTT
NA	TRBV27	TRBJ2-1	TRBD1	CASSSQSGQGGYNEQFF	TGTGCCAGCAGTTCCCAATCGGGACAGGGCGGGTACAATGAGCAGTTCTTC
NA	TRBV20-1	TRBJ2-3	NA	CSARAGSVTDTQYF	TGCAGTGCTAGAGCAGGTTCAGTCACAGATACGCAGTATTTT
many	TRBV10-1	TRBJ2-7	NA	CASSEQYF	TGCGCCAGCAGTGAGCAGTACTTC
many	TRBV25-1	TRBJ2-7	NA	CASSEPGEQYF	TGTGCCAGCAGTGAACCTGGCGAGCAGTACTTC
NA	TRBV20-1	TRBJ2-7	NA	CSGQPRLSYEQYF	TGCAGTGGTCAGCCAAGGCTCTCCTACGAGCAGTACTTC
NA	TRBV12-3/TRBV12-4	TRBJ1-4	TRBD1	CASRERTGASEKLFF	TGTGCCAGCAGAGAGCGGACAGGGGCGAGTGAAAAACTGTTTTTT
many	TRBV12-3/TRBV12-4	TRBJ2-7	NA	CASTQGGRSPYEQYF	TGTGCCAGCACCCAGGGGGGACGTTCGCCCTACGAGCAGTACTTC
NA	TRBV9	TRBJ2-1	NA	CASSVVFSGEQFF	TGTGCCAGCAGCGTAGTGTTTTCGGGTGAGCAGTTCTTC
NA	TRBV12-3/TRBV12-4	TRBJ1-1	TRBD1	CASSLEGARNTEAFF	TGTGCCAGCAGTTTAGAGGGGGCGCGAAACACTGAAGCTTTCTTT
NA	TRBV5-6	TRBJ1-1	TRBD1	CASSLDIGGPLLNTEAFF	TGTGCCAGCAGCTTGGATATAGGGGGCCCTCTTTTGAACACTGAAGCTTTCTTT
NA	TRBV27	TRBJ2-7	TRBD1	CASSPRTGDYEQYF	TGTGCCAGCAGTCCGAGGACAGGGGACTACGAGCAGTACTTC
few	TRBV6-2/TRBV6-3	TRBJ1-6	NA	CASSGTVGSPLHF	TGTGCCAGCAGCGGGACGGTAGGGTCACCCCTCCACTTT
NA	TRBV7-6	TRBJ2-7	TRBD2	CASSQAGGEGYEQYF	TGTGCCAGCAGCCAAGCGGGGGGGGAAGGGTACGAGCAGTACTTC
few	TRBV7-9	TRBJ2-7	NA	CASSLAKGAGEQYF	TGTGCCAGCAGCTTAGCTAAAGGGGCGGGCGAGCAGTACTTC
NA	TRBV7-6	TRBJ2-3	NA	CASSSRAALSTDTQYF	TGTGCCAGCAGCTCCCGGGCCGCCCTTAGCACAGATACGCAGTATTTT
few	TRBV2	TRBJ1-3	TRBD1	CASSPTGDGNTIYF	TGTGCCAGCAGTCCGACAGGGGATGGAAACACCATATATTTT
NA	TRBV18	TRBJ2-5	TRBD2	CASSPVERGETQYF	TGTGCCAGCTCACCAGTGGAGCGGGGGGAAACCCAGTACTTC